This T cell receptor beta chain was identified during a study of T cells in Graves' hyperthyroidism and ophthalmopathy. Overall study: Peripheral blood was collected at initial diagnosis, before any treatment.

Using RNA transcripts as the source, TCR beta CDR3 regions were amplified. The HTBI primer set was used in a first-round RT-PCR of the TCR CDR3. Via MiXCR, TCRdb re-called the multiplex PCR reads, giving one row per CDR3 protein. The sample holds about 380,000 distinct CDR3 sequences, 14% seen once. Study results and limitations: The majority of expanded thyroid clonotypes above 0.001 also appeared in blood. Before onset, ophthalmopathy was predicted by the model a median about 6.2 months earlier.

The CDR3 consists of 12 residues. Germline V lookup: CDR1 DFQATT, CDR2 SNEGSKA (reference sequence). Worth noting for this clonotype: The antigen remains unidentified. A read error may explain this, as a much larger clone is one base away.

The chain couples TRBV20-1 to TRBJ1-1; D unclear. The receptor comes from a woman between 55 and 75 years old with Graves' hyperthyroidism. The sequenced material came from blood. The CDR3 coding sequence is TGCAGTGCTCCGACCTGGAACACTGAAGCTCTCTTT. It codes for CSAPTWNTEALF.